Below are 21 T cell receptor beta chains sequenced from a single sample in a study of T cells in Graves' hyperthyroidism and ophthalmopathy. RNA transcripts yielded amplified TCR beta CDR3 regions. Initially, a first-round RT-PCR of the TCR CDR3 employed the HTBI primer set. TCRdb itself ran the multiplex PCR reads through MiXCR, one entry per CDR3 protein. Among about 290,000 distinct CDR3 sequences listed, roughly 17% were seen once. The specimen sequenced was blood. These receptors were taken from a man younger than 40 with Graves' hyperthyroidism.

This clonotype has only a few counts. The chain uses TRBV7-9 and TRBJ2-3; TRBD1 agrees at 7 bases. The V gene's germline CDR1 is SEHNR and CDR2 FQNEAQ (reference sequence). The ends lost 5 bases at V and 6 bases at J; junction bases unmatched: 11. This CDR3 contains 15 residues. In DNA form, the CDR3 reads TGTGCCAGCAGCCCCATGGGACAGCCTCAGGATACGCAGTATTTT. Translation gives CASSPMGQPQDTQYF.

This clonotype was seen at least ten times. The gene calls are TRBV11-2 and TRBJ2-1; D might be TRBD2 (6 bases). V lost 1 base to trimming and J lost 8 bases, with 9 bases between them. The CDR3 covers 13 residues. Germline assignment: CDR1 SGHAT and CDR2 FQNNGV. The CDR3 DNA is TGTGCCAGCAGCTTAGCGCGGGATGATGAGCAGTTCTTC. Translating it yields CASSLARDDEQFF.

This clonotype was detected a few times. The CDR3 here is CAISDAGGDDEQFF. The CDR3 DNA sequence: TGTGCCATCAGTGATGCAGGCGGGGACGATGAGCAGTTCTTC. The rearrangement uses TRBV10-3 and TRBJ2-1; possible D gene TRBD2, 6 bases. The ends were cut back, 3 bases at V and 8 bases at J, with 14 bases in the middle. Germline V gene sequence: CDR1 ENHRY, CDR2 SYGVKD. The CDR3 runs 14 residues.

This clonotype was observed many times. The chain couples TRBV30 to TRBJ2-3; tentative D call: TRBD2 (6 bases). Germline V gene data show CDR1 as GTSNPN and CDR2 as SVGIG (reference sequence). V shed 4 bases and J shed 11 bases, with 16 bases lying between them. CDR3 length equals 12 residues. CDR3 nucleotide sequence: TGTGCCTGGAACCGGGAGCTTGACGAGCAGTATTTT. Its translation: CAWNRELDEQYF.

The V gene is TRBV12-3 or TRBV12-4, the J gene TRBJ2-7, with 7 positions matching TRBD1. This CDR3 has 15 amino acids. After removal of 7 bases from V and 9 bases from J, the junction contained 18 bases not matched to a gene. CDR3 residues: CASTTTTGWDAAQYF. For the CDR3, the DNA is TGTGCCAGCACCACTACGACAGGGTGGGATGCGGCGCAGTACTTC.

CDR3 nucleotide sequence: TGTGCCAGCAGCTTGGACCAGGGACAAGAGACCCAGTACTTC. It is translated as CASSLDQGQETQYF. The chain employs TRBV5-4 and TRBJ2-5, with a tentative D call TRBD1 (5 bases). The CDR3 runs 14 residues. The V end lost 0 bases, the J end lost 2 bases, and 8 bases lay between the germline ends. Germline CDR1 reads SGHNT; CDR2 reads YYREEE (reference sequence). The full variable domain, completed using reference TRBV5-4 and TRBJ2-5, is ETGVTQSPTHLIKTRGQQVTLRCSSQSGHNTVSWYQQALGQGPQFIFQYYREEENGRGNFPPRFSGLQFPNYSSELNVNALELDDSALYLCASSLDQGQETQYFGPGTRLLVL.

The chain links TRBV12-5 to TRBJ1-1, with a weak D call TRBD1 (6 bases). V was shortened by 1 base and J by 5 bases, with 8 bases between the two germline ends. The CDR3 sequence is 13 residues long. The germline V gene encodes CDR1 LGHNT and CDR2 FRNRAP. CDR3 sequence: CASGLGGRTEAFF. CDR3 DNA sequence: TGTGCTAGTGGTTTGGGGGGGCGGACTGAAGCTTTCTTT. The variable domain in full, with the rest retrieved from reference TRBV12-5 and TRBJ1-1, is DARVTQTPRHKVTEMGQEVTMRCQPILGHNTVFWYRQTMMQGLELLAYFRNRAPLDDSGMPKDRFSAEMPDATLATLKIQPSEPRDSAVYFCASGLGGRTEAFFGQGTRLTVV.

The V gene is TRBV6-5, the J gene TRBJ1-2; weak D call: TRBD1 (5 bases). V gave up 0 bases and J gave up 4 bases, with 15 bases separating them. Germline V gives CDR1 MNHEY, CDR2 SVGAGI. The CDR3 is made up of 16 amino acids. CDR3 amino acids: CASSYSPLSGGYGYTF. The CDR3 DNA is TGTGCCAGCAGTTACTCCCCACTGTCGGGGGGCTATGGCTACACCTTC.

This clonotype was counted ten times or more. The gene calls are TRBV20-1 and TRBJ2-1; no clear D gene. The length of the CDR3 is 14 residues. The germline CDR1 and CDR2 sequences are DFQATT and SNEGSKA (reference sequence). The V gene lost 1 base and the J gene lost 4 bases, with 11 bases spanning the gap. DNA of the CDR3: TGCAGTGCTAGAGCTGCACAGCTTTACAATGAGCAGTTCTTC. Translating it yields CSARAAQLYNEQFF.

This clonotype was observed many times. This sequence joins TRBV11-1 and TRBJ2-1, with 7 bases identical to TRBD2. CDR1 SGHAT and CDR2 FQDESV come from the germline V gene (reference sequence). The CDR3 has 15 residues. J was trimmed by 0 bases and V by 2 bases; bases with no gene match: 1. In DNA form, the CDR3 reads TGTGCCAGCAGCTTACAGCGGGACTCCTACAATGAGCAGTTCTTC. It codes for CASSLQRDSYNEQFF.

This clonotype was seen ten or more times. V usage is TRBV7-8 and J usage is TRBJ1-5, with D tentatively TRBD1 (6 bases). CDR1 and CDR2 from the germline V gene are SGHVS and FQNEAQ. Trimming left V 1 base short and J 6 bases short, with 16 bases between. The CDR3 runs 16 residues. CDR3 region: CASSLERPGAAQPQHF. CDR3 bases: TGTGCCAGCAGCTTAGAACGTCCGGGGGCTGCTCAGCCCCAGCATTTT. The whole variable domain, remainder taken from reference TRBV7-8 and TRBJ1-5, is GAGVSQSPRYKVAKRGQDVALRCDPISGHVSLFWYQQALGQGPEFLTYFQNEAQLDKSGLPSDRFFAERPEGSVSTLKIQRTQQEDSAVYLCASSLERPGAAQPQHFGDGTRLSIL.

This clonotype was found many times. The chain employs TRBV7-3 and TRBJ1-1; TRBD1 might be the D (5 bases). In germline, CDR1 is SGHTA, CDR2 FQGTGA. V lost 2 bases and J 1 base, leaving 8 bases between the germline ends. This CDR3 comprises 14 residues. CDR3 protein: CASSLDSANTEAFF. CDR3 coding DNA: TGTGCCAGCAGCTTAGACAGCGCGAACACTGAAGCTTTCTTT.

As regards this clonotype: An end of the junction differs from the germline gene, which may be a read error. The chain recombines TRBV5-1 with TRBJ2-2, with 10 bases matching TRBD2. In germline, CDR1 is SGHRS, CDR2 YFSETQ. This CDR3 spans 15 amino acids. The CDR3 region is CASSVSGTSAGELLF. The CDR3 nucleotides are TGCGCCAGCAGCGTATCCGGGACTAGCGCCGGGGAGCTGCTTTTT.

Remarks on this clonotype: This may arise from a read error, as a much more abundant clone is one base away. The V and J genes are TRBV28 and TRBJ2-3; D is ambiguous. Germline CDR1 is MDHEN and CDR2 is SYDVKM. Trimming pared 2 bases from V and 3 bases from J, leaving 6 bases between. The CDR3 covers 13 residues. CDR3 protein: CASSLPPTDTQYF. DNA of the CDR3: TGTGCCAGCAGTTTACCACCGACAGATACGCAGTATTTT.

This chain links TRBV27 with TRBJ2-6; TRBD1 aligns across 7 bases. V was clipped by 4 bases and J by 0 bases; unmatched bases: 12. Germline V CDR1 and CDR2: MNHEY, SMNVEV (reference sequence). The CDR3 totals 19 residues. CDR3 residues: CASSSILRGSRSGANVLTF. CDR3 DNA sequence: TGTGCCAGCAGTTCAATCCTCAGGGGGTCTCGCTCTGGGGCCAACGTCCTGACTTTC.

V usage is TRBV9 and J usage is TRBJ2-2; D remains ambiguous. The germline CDR1 and CDR2 sequences are SGDLS and YYNGEE. The CDR3 is made up of 14 amino acids. Trimming took off 3 bases at V and 6 bases at J, with 12 bases between the two ends. DNA for the CDR3: TGTGCCAGCAGCGGAACTCCTCCCTCCGGGGAGCTGTTTTTT. Its protein is CASSGTPPSGELFF.

This clonotype was seen at least ten times. This chain uses TRBV5-5 with TRBJ2-3; maybe TRBD1 (7 bases). Germline CDR1 reads SGHKS; CDR2 reads YYEKEE (reference sequence). The CDR3 covers 15 residues. Trimming left V 6 bases short and J 1 base short, with 15 bases between. CDR3 DNA sequence: TGTGCCAGCACCCCGGAGGGGGCGCGCACAGATACGCAGTATTTT. Translating gives CASTPEGARTDTQYF.

This clonotype was observed a few times. The V gene is TRBV28, the J gene TRBJ2-1, with 9 bases identical to TRBD2. The J segment lost 8 bases and the V segment lost 8 bases, leaving 19 bases of the junction unmatched. This CDR3 has 17 residues. Germline V gene sequence: CDR1 MDHEN, CDR2 SYDVKM. The CDR3 loop is CASPPPSSGTPGDEQFF. As DNA, the CDR3 is TGTGCCAGCCCCCCCCCGTCTAGCGGGACCCCCGGGGATGAGCAGTTCTTC.

In this sample, this clonotype turned up many times. The chain recombines TRBV28 with TRBJ2-1, with 10 bases identical to TRBD2. The CDR3 totals 14 residues. The germline gives CDR1 MDHEN, CDR2 SYDVKM. With V trimmed by 3 bases and J by 8 bases, 4 bases remained unmatched. In DNA, the CDR3 is TGTGCCAGCAGTTTTCCTAGCGGGAGTCATGAGCAGTTCTTC. This gives the protein CASSFPSGSHEQFF.

This clonotype was seen repeatedly, ten times or more. The CDR3 here is CASSRSGSGETQYF. CDR3 bases: TGTGCCAGCAGTCGGAGCGGGAGCGGGGAGACCCAGTACTTC. The rearrangement uses TRBV2 and TRBJ2-5, with TRBD2 identical over 8 bases. CDR1 is SNHLY, CDR2 FYNNEI, per germline. The V segment lost 5 bases and the J segment 5 bases; nucleotides outside the gene matches: 7. This CDR3 spans 14 amino acids.

This clonotype was seen a few times. The genes are TRBV25-1 and TRBJ1-6; TRBD1 agrees at 7 bases. The CDR3 contains 11 residues. Germline CDR1 is MGHDK and CDR2 is SYGVNS. V lost 4 bases to trimming and J lost 18 bases; unmatched junction nucleotides: 6. The CDR3 loop is CASSAEGAPHF. CDR3 nucleotides: TGTGCCAGCAGTGCCGAGGGGGCTCCCCACTTT.